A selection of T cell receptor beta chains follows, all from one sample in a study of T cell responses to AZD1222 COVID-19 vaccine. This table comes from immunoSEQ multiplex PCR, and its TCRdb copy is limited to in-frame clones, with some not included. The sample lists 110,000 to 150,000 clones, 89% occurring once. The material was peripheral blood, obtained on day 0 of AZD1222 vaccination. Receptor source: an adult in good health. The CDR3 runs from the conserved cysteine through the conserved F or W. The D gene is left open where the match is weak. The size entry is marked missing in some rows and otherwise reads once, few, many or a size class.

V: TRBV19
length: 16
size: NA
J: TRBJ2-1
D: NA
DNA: TGTGCCAGTAGTGAGACGCTACGGGGGCTCTACAATGAGCAGTTCTTC
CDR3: CASSETLRGLYNEQFF

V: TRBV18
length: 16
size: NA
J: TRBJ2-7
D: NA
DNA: TGTGCCAGCTCACCACCGGGCCTAGCGAGAGAGTACGAGCAGTACTTC
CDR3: CASSPPGLAREYEQYF

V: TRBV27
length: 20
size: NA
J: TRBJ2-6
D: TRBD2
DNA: TGTGCCAGCAGTTTATTTCGGGAGACTAGCCAGGCCTCTGGGGCCAACGTCCTGACTTTC
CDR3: CASSLFRETSQASGANVLTF

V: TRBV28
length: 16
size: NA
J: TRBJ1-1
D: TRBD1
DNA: TGTGCCAGCAGCCTCCATGTCGGGACAGGGAACACTGAAGCTTTCTTT
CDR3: CASSLHVGTGNTEAFF

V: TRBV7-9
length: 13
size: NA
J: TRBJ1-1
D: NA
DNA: TGTGCCAGCACCTGGAGAGGGAACACTGAAGCTTTCTTT
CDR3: CASTWRGNTEAFF

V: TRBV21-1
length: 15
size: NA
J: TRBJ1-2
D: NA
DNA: TGTGCCGGCCTATTTCGGGGGGCGGCCAACTATGGCTACACCTTC
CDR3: CAGLFRGAANYGYTF

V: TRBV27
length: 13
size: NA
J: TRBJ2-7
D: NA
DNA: TGTGCCAGCACCGGGGGACAGCCCTACGAGCAGTACTTC
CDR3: CASTGGQPYEQYF

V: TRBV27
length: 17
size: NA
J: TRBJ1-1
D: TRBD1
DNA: TGTGCCAGCAGTTGGGGACAGGTCAGGGATACGAACACTGAAGCTTTCTTT
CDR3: CASSWGQVRDTNTEAFF

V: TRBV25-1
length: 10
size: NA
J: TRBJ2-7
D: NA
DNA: TGTGCCAGCAGTGAGACAGAGCAGTACTTC
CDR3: CASSETEQYF

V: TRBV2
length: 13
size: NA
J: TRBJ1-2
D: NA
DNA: TGTGCCAGCAGAGAGAATCAGGTCTATGGCTACACCTTC
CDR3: CASRENQVYGYTF

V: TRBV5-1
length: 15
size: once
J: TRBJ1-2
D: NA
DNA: TGCGCCAGCAGCTTGGGCGGGGGATCTAACTATGGCTACACCTTC
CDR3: CASSLGGGSNYGYTF

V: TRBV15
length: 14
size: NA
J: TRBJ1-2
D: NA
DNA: TGTGCCACCAGCAGAGACCGCGCCTCATATGGCTACACCTTC
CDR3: CATSRDRASYGYTF

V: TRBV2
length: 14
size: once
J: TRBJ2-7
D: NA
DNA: TGTGCCAGCAGTGGGACAGTGAGAGGCCACGAGCAGTACTTC
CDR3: CASSGTVRGHEQYF

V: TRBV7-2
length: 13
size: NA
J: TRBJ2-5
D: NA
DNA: TGTGCCAGCAGCTCAGGGACGCGGGAGACCCAGTACTTC
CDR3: CASSSGTRETQYF

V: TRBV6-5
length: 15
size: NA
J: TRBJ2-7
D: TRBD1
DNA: TGTGCCAGCAGGACACCGGGACAGGGAGCCAACGAGCAGTACTTC
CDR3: CASRTPGQGANEQYF

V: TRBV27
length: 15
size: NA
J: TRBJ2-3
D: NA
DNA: TGTGCCAGCAGCCTGTTGTCCGAAACAACAGATACGCAGTATTTT
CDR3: CASSLLSETTDTQYF

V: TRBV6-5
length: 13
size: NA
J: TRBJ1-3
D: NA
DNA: TGTGCCAGCAGTTACGATGCTGGAAACACCATATATTTT
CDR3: CASSYDAGNTIYF

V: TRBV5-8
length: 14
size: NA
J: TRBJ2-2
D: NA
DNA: TGTGCCAGCAGCTTAGACAGGAACACCGGGGAGCTGTTTTTT
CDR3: CASSLDRNTGELFF

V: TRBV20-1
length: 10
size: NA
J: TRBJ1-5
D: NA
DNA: TGCAGTGCCCCCAATCAGCCCCAGCATTTT
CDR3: CSAPNQPQHF

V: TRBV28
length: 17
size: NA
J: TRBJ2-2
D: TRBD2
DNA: TGTGCCAGCGGACTAGCGGGAGTTTTGCGGGACACCGGGGAGCTGTTTTTT
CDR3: CASGLAGVLRDTGELFF

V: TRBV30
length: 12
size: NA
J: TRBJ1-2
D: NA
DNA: TGTGCCAGTGTAGGGGGGTCGGATGGCTACACCTTC
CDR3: CASVGGSDGYTF

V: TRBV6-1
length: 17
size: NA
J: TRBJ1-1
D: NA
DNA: TGTGCCAGCAGTGAAGCAGGGGGGGGACTCATCTACACTGAAGCTTTCTTT
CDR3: CASSEAGGGLIYTEAFF

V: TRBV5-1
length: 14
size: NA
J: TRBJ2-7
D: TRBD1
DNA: TGCGCCAGCAGCCAGGGGGCGGGTAACTACGAGCAGTACTTC
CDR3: CASSQGAGNYEQYF

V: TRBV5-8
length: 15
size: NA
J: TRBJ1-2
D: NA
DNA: TGTGCCAGCAGCTTCGTTTCGGGGGCTAGCTATGGCTACACCTTC
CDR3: CASSFVSGASYGYTF

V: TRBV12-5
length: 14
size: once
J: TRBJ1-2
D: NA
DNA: TGTGCTAGTGGTTTGGGGCCGTTTAACTATGGCTACACCTTC
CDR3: CASGLGPFNYGYTF